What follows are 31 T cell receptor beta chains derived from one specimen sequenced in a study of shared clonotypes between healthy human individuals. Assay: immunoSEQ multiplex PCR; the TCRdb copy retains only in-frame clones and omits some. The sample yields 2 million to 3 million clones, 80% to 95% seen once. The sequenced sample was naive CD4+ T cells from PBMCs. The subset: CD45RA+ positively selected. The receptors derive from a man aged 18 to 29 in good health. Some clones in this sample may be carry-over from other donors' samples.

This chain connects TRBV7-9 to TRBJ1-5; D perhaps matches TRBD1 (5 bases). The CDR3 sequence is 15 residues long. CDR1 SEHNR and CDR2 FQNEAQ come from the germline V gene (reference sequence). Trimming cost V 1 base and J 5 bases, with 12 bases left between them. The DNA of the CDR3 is TGTGCCAGCAGCTTAGGATCAGGGACCCATCAGCCCCAGCATTTT. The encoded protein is CASSLGSGTHQPQHF. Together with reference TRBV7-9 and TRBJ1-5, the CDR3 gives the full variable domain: DTGVSQNPRHKITKRGQNVTFRCDPISEHNRLYWYRQTLGQGPEFLTYFQNEAQLEKSRLLSDRFSAERPKGSFSTLEIQRTEQGDSAMYLCASSLGSGTHQPQHFGDGTRLSIL.

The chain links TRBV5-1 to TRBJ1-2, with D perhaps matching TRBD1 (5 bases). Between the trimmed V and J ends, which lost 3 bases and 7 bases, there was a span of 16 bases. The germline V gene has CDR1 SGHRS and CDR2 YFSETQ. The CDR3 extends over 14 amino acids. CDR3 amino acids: CASSSRGDQGGYTF. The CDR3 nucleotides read TGCGCCAGCAGCTCTCGGGGGGATCAGGGTGGCTACACCTTC.

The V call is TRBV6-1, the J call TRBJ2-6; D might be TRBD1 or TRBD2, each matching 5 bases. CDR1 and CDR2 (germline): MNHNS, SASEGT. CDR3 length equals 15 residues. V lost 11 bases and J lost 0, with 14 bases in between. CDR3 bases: TGTGCCTCGGGGCAGGCAAGCTCTGGGGCCAACGTCCTGACTTTC. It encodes CASGQASSGANVLTF.

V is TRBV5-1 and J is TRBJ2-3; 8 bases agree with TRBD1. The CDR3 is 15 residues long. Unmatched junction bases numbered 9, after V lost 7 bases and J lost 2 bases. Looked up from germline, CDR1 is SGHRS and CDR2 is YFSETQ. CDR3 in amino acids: CASRPRTGLTDTQYF. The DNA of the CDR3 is TGCGCCAGCCGCCCCCGGACAGGGCTCACAGATACGCAGTATTTT.

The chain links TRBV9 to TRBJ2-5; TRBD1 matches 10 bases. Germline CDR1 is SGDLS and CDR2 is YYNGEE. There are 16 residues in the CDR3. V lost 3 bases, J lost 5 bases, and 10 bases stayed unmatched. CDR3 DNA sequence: TGTGCCAGCAGCGCGATGGGGACAGGGGAGGGGGAGACCCAGTACTTC. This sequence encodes CASSAMGTGEGETQYF.

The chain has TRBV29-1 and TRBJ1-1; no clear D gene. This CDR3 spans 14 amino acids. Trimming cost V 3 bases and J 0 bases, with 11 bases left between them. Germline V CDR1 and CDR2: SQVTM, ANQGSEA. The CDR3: CSVEASFMNTEAFF. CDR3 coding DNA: TGCAGCGTTGAGGCCTCGTTCATGAACACTGAAGCTTTCTTT.

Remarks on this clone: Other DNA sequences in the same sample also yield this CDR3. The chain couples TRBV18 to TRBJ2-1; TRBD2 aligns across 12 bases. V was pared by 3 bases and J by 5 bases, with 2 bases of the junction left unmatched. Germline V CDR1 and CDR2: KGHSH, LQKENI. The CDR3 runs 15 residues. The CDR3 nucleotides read TGTGCCAGCTCACCCGGACTAGCGGGAAACAATGAGCAGTTCTTC. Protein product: CASSPGLAGNNEQFF.

The CDR3 protein is CASSLIAGSQETQYF. In DNA form, the CDR3 reads TGTGCCAGCAGCTTGATAGCGGGATCCCAAGAGACCCAGTACTTC. V is TRBV7-3 and J is TRBJ2-5, with 8 bases fitting TRBD2. Germline values: CDR1 SGHTA, CDR2 FQGTGA. The CDR3 is made up of 15 amino acids. V gave up 3 bases and J gave up 1 base; unmatched junction bases: 4.

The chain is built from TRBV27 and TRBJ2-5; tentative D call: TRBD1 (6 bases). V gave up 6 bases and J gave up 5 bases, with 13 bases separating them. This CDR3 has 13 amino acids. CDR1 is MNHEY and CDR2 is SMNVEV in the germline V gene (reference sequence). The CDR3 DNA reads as TGTGCCAGCAGCAGGTGGGGGCGGGAGACCCAGTACTTC. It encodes CASSRWGRETQYF.

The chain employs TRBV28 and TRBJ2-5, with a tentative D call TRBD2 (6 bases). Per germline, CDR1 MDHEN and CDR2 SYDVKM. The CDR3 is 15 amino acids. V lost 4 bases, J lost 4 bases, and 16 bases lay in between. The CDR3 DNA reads TGTGCCAGCAGTTGGATAGGTCGGGAGCGAGAGACCCAGTACTTC. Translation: CASSWIGRERETQYF.

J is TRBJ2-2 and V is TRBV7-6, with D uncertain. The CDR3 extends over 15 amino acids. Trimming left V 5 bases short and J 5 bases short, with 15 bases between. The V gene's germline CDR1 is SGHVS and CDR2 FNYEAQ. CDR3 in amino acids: CASSPTELPTGELFF. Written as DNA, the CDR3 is TGTGCCAGCAGCCCTACGGAACTCCCGACCGGGGAGCTGTTTTTT. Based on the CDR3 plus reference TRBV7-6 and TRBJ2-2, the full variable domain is GAGVSQSPRYKVTKRGQDVALRCDPISGHVSLYWYRQALGQGPEFLTYFNYEAQQDKSGLPNDRFSAERPEGSISTLTIQRTEQRDSAMYRCASSPTELPTGELFFGEGSRLTVL.

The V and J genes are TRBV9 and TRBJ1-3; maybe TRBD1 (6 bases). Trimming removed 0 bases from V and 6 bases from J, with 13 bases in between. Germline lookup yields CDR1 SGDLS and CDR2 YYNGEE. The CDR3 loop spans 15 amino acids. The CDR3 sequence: CASSVAGQRENTIYF. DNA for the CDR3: TGTGCCAGCAGCGTAGCGGGACAAAGGGAAAACACCATATATTTT.

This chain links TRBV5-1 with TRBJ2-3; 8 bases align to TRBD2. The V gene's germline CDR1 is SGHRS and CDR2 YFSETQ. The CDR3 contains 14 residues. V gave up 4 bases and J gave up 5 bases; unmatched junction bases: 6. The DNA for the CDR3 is TGCGCCAGCAGCCTCGGGACTAGAGGAGATACGCAGTATTTT. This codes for CASSLGTRGDTQYF.

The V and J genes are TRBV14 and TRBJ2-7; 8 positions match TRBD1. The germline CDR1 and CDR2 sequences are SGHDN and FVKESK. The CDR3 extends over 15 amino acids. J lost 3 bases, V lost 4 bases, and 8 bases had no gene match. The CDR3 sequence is CASSPTGTGLYEQYF. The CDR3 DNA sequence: TGTGCCAGCAGCCCGACCGGGACAGGCCTCTACGAGCAGTACTTC.

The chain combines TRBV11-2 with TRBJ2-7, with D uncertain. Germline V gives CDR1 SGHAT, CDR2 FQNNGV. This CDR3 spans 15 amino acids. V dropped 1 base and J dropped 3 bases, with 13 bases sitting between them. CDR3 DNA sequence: TGTGCCAGCAGCTTAGCCGGGTCGAGAGGCTACGAGCAGTACTTC. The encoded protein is CASSLAGSRGYEQYF.

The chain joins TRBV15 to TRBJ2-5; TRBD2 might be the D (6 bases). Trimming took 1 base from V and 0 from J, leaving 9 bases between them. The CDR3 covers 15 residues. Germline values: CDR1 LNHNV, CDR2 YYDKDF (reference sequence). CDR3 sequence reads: CATSRVGGNQETQYF. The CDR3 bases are TGTGCCACCAGCAGAGTTGGGGGGAACCAAGAGACCCAGTACTTC.

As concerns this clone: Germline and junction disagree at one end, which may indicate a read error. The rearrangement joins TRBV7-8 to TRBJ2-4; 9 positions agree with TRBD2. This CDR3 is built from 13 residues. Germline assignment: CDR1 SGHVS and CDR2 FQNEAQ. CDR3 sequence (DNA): TGTGCCAGCAGTTATAGCGGGAGAGCCGTTTTGAACTTC. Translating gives CASSYSGRAVLNF.

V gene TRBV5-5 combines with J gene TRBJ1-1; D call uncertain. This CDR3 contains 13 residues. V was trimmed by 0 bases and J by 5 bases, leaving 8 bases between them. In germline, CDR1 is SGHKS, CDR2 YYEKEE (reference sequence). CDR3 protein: CASSLVGVTEAFF. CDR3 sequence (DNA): TGTGCCAGCAGCTTGGTCGGGGTTACTGAAGCTTTCTTT.

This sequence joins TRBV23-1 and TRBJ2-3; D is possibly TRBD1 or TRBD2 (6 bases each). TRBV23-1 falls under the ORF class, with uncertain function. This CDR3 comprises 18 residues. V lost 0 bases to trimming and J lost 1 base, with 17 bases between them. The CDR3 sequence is CASSQSGGTTGGTDTQYF. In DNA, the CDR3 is TGCGCCAGCAGTCAATCGGGGGGCACAACGGGAGGCACAGATACGCAGTATTTT.

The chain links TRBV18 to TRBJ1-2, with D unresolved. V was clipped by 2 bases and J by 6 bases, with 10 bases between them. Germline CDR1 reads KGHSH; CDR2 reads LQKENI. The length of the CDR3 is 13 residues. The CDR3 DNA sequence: TGTGCCAGCTCACCAGGGTGGAATAATGGCTACACCTTC. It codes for CASSPGWNNGYTF.

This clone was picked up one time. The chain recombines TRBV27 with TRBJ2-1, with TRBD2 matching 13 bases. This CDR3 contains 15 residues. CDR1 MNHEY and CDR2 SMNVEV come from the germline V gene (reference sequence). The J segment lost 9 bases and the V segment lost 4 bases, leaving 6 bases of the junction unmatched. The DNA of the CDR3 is TGTGCCAGCAGTTCCGGGACTAGCGGGAAAGTTGAGCAGTTCTTC. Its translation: CASSSGTSGKVEQFF.

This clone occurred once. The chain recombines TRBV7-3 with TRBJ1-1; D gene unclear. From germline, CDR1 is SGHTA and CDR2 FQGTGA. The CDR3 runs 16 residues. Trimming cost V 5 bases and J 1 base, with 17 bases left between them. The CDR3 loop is CASSHGRASGNTEAFF. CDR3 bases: TGTGCCAGCAGCCACGGACGGGCGTCCGGGAACACTGAAGCTTTCTTT.

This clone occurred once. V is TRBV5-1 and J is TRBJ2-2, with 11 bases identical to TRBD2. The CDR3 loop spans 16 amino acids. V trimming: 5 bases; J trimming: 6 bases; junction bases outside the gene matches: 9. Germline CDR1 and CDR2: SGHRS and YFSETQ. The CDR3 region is CASSPIAGGDPGELFF. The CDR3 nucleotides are TGCGCCAGCAGTCCTATAGCGGGAGGGGATCCCGGGGAGCTGTTTTTT.

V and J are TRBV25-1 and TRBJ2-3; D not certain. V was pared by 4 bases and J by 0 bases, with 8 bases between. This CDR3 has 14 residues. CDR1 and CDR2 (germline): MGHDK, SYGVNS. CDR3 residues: CASSGKTSTDTQYF. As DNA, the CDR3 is TGTGCCAGCAGTGGAAAGACTAGCACAGATACGCAGTATTTT. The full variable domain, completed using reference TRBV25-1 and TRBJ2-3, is EADIYQTPRYLVIGTGKKITLECSQTMGHDKMYWYQQDPGMELHLIHYSYGVNSTEKGDLSSESTVSRIRTEHFPLTLESARPSHTSQYLCASSGKTSTDTQYFGPGTRLTVL.

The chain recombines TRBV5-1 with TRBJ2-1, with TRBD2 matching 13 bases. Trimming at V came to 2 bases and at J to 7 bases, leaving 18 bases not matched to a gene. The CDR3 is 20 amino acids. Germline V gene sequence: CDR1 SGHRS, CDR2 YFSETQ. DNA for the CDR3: TGCGCCAGCAGCTTACCCGCGAGGACGAACGGACTAGCGGGAGCGAATGAGCAGTTCTTC. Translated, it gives CASSLPARTNGLAGANEQFF.

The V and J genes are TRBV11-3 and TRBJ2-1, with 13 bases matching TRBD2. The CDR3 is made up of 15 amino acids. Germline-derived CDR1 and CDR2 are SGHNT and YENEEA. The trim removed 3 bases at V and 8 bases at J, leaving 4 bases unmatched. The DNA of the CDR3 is TGTGCCAGCAGCTTTGGGACTAGCGGGACGTATGAGCAGTTCTTC. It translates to CASSFGTSGTYEQFF.

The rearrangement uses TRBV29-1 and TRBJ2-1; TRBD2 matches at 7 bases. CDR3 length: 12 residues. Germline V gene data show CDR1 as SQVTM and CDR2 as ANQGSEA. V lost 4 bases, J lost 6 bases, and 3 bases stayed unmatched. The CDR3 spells CSVGLAINEQFF. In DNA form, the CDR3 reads TGCAGCGTTGGACTAGCTATCAATGAGCAGTTCTTC.

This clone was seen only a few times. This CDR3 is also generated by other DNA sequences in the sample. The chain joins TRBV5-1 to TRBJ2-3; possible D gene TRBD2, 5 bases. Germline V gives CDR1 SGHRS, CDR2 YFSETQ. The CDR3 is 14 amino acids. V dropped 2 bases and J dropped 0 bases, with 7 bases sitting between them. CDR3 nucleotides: TGCGCCAGCAGCTTTGGCGGGAGCACAGATACGCAGTATTTT. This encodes CASSFGGSTDTQYF.

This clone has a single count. The CDR3 reads CASRIIEQGAPEAFF. In DNA, the CDR3 is TGTGCCAGCAGGATAATTGAGCAGGGGGCACCTGAAGCTTTCTTT. The chain recombines TRBV7-8 with TRBJ1-1, with TRBD1 matching 8 bases. Losses at the gene ends were 6 bases for V and 6 bases for J; bases not matched to a gene: 12. Germline V gene sequence: CDR1 SGHVS, CDR2 FQNEAQ. The CDR3 contains 15 residues.

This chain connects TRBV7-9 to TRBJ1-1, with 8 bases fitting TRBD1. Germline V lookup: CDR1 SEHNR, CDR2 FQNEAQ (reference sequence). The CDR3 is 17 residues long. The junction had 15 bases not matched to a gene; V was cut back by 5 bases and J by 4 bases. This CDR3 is CASSPRQGAQSGTEAFF. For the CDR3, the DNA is TGTGCCAGCAGCCCCAGGCAGGGGGCGCAGAGTGGCACTGAAGCTTTCTTT.

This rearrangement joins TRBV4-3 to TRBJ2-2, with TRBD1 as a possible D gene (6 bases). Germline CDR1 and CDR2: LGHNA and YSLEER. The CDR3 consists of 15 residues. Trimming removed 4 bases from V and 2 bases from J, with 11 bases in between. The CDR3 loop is CASSRQAPNTGELFF. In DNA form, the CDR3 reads TGCGCCAGCAGCCGACAGGCCCCCAACACCGGGGAGCTGTTTTTT.